The subject of this entry is one TCR beta chain. This CDR3 has 13 residues. The germline V gene has CDR1 SGHAT and CDR2 FQNNGV. With 2 bases removed from V and 9 bases from J, the gap between germline ends came to 11 bases. The data derive from a study of T cell changes during pregnancy in multiple sclerosis. Repertoires were generated with immunoSEQ multiplex PCR, while TCRdb's copy carries only in-frame clones and drops some. The sample comprises about 54,000 clones, about nine tenths of which are singletons, and 1.2% rests with the top ten. The J gene is TRBJ2-1, the V gene TRBV11-2; a possible D gene is TRBD1 (6 bases). The receptor was isolated from a female donor in good health, enrolled as a control in a pregnancy study. The sequences come from peripheral blood, collected after pregnancy. The CDR3 loop is CASSLTGTLEQFF. In DNA form, the CDR3 reads TGTGCCAGCAGCTTAACAGGGACCCTTGAGCAGTTCTTC. Looking up the rest from reference TRBV11-2 and TRBJ2-1 gives the full variable domain: EAGVAQSPRYKIIEKRQSVAFWCNPISGHATLYWYQQILGQGPKLLIQFQNNGVVDDSQLPKDRFSAERLKGVDSTLKIQPAKLEDSAVYLCASSLTGTLEQFFGPGTRLTVL.